In its sample, the clone carrying this TCR beta chain was seen many times. With duration under 3 months, ophthalmopathy was active: Clinical Activity Score at least 3, NOSPECS at least 4. The study excluded patients with uncontrolled infection, other autoimmune disease, pregnancy or lactation. Orbital computed tomography, thyroid ultrasound, serum thyroxine and TRAb, and clinical symptoms together informed the diagnoses. This sample is drawn from a study of T cells in Graves' hyperthyroidism and ophthalmopathy. Study in general: Peripheral blood was acquired at first diagnosis, ahead of any therapy whatsoever.

RNA transcripts provided the source from which TCR beta CDR3 regions were amplified. TCR CDR3 regions were first amplified by RT-PCR with HTBI primers. TCRdb called the multiplex PCR reads again in MiXCR, with one record for every CDR3 protein. The sample has 450,000 to 650,000 distinct CDR3 sequences, 12% to 15% seen once; the top ten hold over 6%. What was sequenced was blood. The receptor was derived from a woman under 30 with Graves' ophthalmopathy.

DNA for the CDR3: TGTGCCAGCAAAGGGATGGGTTCCTCCTACGAGCAGTACTTC. Translating gives CASKGMGSSYEQYF. The chain couples TRBV2 to TRBJ2-7; D not resolved. CDR1 and CDR2 from the germline V gene are SNHLY and FYNNEI. V dropped 7 bases and J dropped 0 bases, with 13 bases sitting between them. The CDR3 has 14 residues.